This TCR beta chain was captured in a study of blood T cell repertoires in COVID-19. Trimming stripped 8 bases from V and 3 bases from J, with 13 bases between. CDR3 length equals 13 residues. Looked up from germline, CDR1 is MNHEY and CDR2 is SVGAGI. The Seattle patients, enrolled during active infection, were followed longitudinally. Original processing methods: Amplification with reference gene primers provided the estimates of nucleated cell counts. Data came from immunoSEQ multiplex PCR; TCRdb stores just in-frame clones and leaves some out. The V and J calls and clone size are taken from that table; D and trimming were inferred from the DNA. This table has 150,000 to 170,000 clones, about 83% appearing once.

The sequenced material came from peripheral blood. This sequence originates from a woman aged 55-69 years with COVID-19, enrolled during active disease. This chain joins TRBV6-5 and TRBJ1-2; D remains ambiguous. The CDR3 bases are TGTGCCAGCGAGGGCGGAACTGACTATGGCTACACCTTC. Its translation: CASEGGTDYGYTF.